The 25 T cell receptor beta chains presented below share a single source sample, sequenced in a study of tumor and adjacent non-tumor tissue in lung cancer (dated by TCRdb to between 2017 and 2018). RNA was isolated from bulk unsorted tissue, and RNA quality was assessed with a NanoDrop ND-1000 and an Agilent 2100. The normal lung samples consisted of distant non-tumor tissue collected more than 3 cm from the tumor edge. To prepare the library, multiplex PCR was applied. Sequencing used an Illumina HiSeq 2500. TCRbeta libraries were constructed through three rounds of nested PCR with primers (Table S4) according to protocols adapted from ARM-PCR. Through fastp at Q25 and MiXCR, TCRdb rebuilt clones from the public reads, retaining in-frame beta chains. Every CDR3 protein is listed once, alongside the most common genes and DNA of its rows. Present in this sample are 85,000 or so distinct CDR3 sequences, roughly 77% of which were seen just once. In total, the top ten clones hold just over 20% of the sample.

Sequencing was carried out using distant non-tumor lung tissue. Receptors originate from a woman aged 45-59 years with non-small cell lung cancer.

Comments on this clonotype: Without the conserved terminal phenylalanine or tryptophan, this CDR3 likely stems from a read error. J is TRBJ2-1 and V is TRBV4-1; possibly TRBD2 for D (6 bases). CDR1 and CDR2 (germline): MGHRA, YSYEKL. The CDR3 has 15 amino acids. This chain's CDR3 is CANSQDTGFSGEQFS. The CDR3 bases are TGCGCCAACAGCCAAGATACGGGGTTTAGCGGAGAGCAGTTCTCC.

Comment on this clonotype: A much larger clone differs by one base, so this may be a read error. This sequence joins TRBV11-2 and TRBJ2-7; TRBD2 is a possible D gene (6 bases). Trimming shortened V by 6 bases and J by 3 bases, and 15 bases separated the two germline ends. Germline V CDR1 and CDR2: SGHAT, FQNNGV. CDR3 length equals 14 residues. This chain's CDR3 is CASSPSETSYEQYF. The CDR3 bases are TGTGCCAGCAGTCCTAGCGAGACCAGCTACGAGCAGTACTTC.

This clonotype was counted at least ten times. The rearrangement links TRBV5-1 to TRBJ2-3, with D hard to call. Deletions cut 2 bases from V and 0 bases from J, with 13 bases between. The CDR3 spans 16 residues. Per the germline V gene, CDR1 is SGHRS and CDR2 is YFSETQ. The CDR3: CASSFGQTHSTDTQYF. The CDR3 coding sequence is TGCGCCAGCAGCTTCGGTCAGACCCATAGCACAGATACGCAGTATTTT.

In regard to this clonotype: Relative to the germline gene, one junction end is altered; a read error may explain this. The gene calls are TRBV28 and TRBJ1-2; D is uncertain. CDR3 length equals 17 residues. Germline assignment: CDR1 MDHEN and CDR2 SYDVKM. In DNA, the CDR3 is TGTACCAGCAGTTTTTTGGCTACGCGGAACAAAAACTATGGCTACACCTTC. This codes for CTSSFLATRNKNYGYTF.

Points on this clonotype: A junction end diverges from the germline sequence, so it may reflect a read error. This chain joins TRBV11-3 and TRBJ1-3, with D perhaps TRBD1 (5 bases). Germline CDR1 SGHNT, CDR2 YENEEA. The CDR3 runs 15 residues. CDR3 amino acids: CASSFSGGRGNTIYF. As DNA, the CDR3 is TGTGCCAGCAGCTTTTCCGGCGGGAGGGGAAACACCATTTATTTT.

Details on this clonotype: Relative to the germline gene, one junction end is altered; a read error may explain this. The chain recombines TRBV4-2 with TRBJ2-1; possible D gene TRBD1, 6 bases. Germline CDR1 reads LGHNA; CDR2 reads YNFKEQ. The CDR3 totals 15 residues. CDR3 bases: TGTGCCAGCAGCCAAGACCAGGACAGATACAATGAACAGTTCTTC. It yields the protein CASSQDQDRYNEQFF.

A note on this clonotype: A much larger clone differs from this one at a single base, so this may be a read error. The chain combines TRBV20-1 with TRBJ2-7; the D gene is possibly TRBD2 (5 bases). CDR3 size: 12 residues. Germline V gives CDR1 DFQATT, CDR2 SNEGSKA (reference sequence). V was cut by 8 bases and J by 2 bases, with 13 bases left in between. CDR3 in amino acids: CSPRAETYEQYF. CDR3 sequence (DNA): TGCAGTCCTCGAGCGGAGACCTACGAGCAGTACTTC.

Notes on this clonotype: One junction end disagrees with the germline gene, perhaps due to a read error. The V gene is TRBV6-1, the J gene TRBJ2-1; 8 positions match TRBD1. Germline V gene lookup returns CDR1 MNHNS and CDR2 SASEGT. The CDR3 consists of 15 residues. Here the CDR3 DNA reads TGTGCCATCAGTGCGACAGGGGAGCTATACAATGAGCAGTTCTTC. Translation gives CAISATGELYNEQFF.

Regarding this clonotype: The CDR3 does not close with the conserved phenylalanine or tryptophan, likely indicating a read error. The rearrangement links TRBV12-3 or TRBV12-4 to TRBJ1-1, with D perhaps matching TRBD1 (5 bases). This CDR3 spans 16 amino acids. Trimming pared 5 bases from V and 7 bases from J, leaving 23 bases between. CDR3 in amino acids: CASSREVRGMNIEAFC. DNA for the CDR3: TGTGCCAGCAGTCGGGAAGTTAGGGGCATGAATATTGAAGCTTTCTGT.

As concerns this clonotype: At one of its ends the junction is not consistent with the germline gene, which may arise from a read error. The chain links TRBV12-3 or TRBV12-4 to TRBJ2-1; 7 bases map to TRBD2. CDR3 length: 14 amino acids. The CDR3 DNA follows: TGTGTCAGCGGGGCGACGAAGGACTACAAAGAGCAGTTCTTC. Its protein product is CVSGATKDYKEQFF.

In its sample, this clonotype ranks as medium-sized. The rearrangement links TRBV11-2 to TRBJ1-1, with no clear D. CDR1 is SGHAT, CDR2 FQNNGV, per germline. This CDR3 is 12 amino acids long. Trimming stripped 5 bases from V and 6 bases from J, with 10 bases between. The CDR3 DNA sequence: TGTGCCAGCAGCCCGGAGTTGGCTGAAGCTTTCTTT. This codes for CASSPELAEAFF.

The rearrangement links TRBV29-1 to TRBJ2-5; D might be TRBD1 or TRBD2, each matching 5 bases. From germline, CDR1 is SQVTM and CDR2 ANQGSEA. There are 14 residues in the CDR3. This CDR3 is CYVEDGSQGQTQYF. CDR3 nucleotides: TGCTACGTTGAAGATGGTTCGCAGGGACAGACCCAGTACTTC.

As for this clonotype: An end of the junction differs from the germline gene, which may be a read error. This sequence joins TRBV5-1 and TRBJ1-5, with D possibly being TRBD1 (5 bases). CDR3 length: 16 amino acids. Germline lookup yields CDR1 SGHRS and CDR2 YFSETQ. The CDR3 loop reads CASSLGTLYSNQPQHF. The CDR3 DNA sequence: TGCGCCAGCAGCTTAGGGACTCTCTATAGCAATCAACCCCAGCATTTT.

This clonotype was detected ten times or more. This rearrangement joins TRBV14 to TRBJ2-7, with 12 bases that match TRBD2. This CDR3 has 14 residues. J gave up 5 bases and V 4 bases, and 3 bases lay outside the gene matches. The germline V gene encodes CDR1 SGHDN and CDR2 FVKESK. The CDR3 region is CASSRTSGINEQYF. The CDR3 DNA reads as TGTGCCAGCAGCCGGACTAGCGGGATTAACGAGCAGTACTTC. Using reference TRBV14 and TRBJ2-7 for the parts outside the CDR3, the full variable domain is EAGVTQFPSHSVIEKGQTVTLRCDPISGHDNLYWYRRVMGKEIKFLLHFVKESKQDESGMPNNRFLAERTGGTYSTLKVQPAELEDSGVYFCASSRTSGINEQYFGPGTRLTVT.

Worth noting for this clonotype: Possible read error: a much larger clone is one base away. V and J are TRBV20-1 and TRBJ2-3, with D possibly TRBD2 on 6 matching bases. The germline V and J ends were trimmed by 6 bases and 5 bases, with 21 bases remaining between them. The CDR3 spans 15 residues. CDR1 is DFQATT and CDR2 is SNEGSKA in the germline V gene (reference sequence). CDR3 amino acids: CSAIQRLGRRDTQYF. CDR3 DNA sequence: TGCAGTGCCATTCAACGACTAGGAAGAAGAGATACGCAGTATTTT.

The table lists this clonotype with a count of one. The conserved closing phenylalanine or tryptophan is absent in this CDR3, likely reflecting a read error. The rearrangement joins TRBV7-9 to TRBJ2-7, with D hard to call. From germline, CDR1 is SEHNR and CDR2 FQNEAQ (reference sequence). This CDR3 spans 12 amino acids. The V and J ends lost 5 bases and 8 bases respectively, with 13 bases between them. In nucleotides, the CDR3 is TGTGCCAGCAGCCCGGATTTGTTAAAGCAGTACTTA. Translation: CASSPDLLKQYL.

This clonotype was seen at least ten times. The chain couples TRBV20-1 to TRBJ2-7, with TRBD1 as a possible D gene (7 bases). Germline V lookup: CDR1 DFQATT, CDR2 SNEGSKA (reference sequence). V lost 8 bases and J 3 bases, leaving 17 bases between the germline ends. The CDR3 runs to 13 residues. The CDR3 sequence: CSTQGRRYYEQYF. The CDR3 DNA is TGCAGTACACAGGGGAGGAGATACTACGAGCAGTACTTC.

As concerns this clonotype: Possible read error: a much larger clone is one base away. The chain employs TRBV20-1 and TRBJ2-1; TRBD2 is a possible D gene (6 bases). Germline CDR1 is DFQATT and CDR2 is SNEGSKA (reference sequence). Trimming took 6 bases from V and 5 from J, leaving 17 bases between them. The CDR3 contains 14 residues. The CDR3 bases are TGCAGTGCCCCCCCGGAGGGCCGGCACAATGAGCAGTTCTTC. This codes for CSAPPEGRHNEQFF.

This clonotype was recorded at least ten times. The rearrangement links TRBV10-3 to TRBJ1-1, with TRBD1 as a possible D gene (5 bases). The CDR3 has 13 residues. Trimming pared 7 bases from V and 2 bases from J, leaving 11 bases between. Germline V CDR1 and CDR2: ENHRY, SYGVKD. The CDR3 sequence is CAITTQGNTEAFF. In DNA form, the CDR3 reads TGTGCCATCACCACTCAGGGAAACACTGAAGCTTTCTTT.

The CDR3 here is CSVGTGVKIQYF. In nucleotides, the CDR3 is TGCAGCGTTGGGACAGGGGTGAAGATCCAGTACTTC. The chain couples TRBV29-1 to TRBJ2-5; 9 bases map to TRBD1. The CDR3 extends over 12 amino acids. Germline CDR1 and CDR2: SQVTM and ANQGSEA. V lost 4 bases to trimming and J lost 10 bases; unmatched junction nucleotides: 7.

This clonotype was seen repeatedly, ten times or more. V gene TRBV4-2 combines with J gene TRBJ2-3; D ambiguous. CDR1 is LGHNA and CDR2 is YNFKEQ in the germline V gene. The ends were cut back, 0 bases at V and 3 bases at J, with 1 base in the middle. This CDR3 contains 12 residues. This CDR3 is CASSQDTDTQYF. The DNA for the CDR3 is TGTGCCAGCAGCCAAGATACAGATACGCAGTATTTT.

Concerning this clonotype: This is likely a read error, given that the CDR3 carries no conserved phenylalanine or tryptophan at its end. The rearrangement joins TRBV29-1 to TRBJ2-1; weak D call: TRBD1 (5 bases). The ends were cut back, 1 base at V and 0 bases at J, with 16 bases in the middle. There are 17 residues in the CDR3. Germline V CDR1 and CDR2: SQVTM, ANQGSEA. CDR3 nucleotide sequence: TGCAGCGTTGAAGGGTTCGGCAGGGTAGCCTCCTACAATGAGCAGTTCTTA. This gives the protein CSVEGFGRVASYNEQFL.

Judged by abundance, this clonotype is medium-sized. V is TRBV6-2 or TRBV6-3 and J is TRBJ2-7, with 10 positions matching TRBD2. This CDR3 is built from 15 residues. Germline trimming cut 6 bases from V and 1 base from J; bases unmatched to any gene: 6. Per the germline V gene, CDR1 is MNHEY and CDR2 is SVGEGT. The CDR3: CASRAGTSASYEQYF. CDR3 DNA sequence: TGTGCCAGCAGGGCCGGGACTAGCGCTTCCTACGAGCAGTACTTC.

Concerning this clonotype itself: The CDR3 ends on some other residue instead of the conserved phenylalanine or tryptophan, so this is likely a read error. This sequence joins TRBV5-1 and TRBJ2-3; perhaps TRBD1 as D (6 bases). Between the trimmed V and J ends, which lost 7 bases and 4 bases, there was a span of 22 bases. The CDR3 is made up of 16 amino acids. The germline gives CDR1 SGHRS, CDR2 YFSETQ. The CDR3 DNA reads TGCGCCAGCCGCCAGAGATCGATAGGGGGATCAGATACGCAGTATTTG. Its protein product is CASRQRSIGGSDTQYL.

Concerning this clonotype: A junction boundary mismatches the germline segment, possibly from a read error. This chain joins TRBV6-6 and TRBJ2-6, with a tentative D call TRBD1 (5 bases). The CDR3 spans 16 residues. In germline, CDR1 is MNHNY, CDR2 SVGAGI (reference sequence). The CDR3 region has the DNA TGTACCAGCAGTTCCCAGGGCCCTCCTGGGACCAACGTCCTGACTTTC. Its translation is CTSSSQGPPGTNVLTF.